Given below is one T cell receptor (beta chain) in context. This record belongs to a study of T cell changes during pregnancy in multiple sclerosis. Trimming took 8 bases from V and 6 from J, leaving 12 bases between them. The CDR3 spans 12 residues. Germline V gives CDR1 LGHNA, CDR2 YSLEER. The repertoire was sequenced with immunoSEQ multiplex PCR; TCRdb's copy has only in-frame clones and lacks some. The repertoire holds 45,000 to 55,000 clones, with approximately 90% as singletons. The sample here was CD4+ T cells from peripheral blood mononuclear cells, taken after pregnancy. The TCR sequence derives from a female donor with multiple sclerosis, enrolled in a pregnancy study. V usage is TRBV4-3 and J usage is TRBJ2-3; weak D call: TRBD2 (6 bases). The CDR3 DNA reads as TGCGCCAGCGGGGGTGGGGGGGATACGCAGTATTTT. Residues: CASGGGGDTQYF.